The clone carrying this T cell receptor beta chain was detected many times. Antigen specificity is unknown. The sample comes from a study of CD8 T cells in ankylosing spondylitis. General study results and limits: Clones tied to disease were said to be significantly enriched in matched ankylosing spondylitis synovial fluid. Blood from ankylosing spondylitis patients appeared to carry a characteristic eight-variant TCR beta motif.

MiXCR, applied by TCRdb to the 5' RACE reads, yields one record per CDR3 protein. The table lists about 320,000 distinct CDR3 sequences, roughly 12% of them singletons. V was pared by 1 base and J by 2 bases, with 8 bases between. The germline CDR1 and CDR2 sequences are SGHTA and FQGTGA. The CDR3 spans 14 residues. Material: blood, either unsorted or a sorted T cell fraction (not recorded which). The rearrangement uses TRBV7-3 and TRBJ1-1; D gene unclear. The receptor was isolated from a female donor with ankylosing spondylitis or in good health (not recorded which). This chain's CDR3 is CASSLNPGNTEAFF. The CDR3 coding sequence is TGTGCCAGCAGCTTAAACCCGGGAAACACTGAAGCTTTCTTT.